The rows below give T cell receptor beta chains drawn from one sample of a study of blood T cell repertoires in COVID-19. Some clones are missing from TCRdb's copy, which holds only in-frame ones; the method was immunoSEQ multiplex PCR. The repertoire holds 330,000 or so clones, with approximately 86% as singletons. The sample comprised peripheral blood. These receptors came from a man in his thirties or forties with COVID-19, enrolled during active disease. CDR3s include the opening cysteine and the closing phenylalanine or tryptophan. Fields, in order: V gene, clone size, D gene, J gene, CDR3 protein, CDR3 DNA. The D gene is left open where the match is weak. Rows may omit the clone size; those that give it use once, few, many or a size class.

TRBV2	once	.	TRBJ1-1	CASTLGTYTEAFF	TGTGCCAGCACACTAGGGACATACACTGAAGCTTTCTTT
TRBV28	.	.	TRBJ2-7	CASSKGGGFTYEQYF	TGTGCCAGCAGTAAGGGAGGGGGATTCACCTACGAGCAGTACTTC
TRBV19	.	TRBD1	TRBJ2-1	CASSGGDRGHYNEQFF	TGTGCCAGTAGTGGAGGGGACAGGGGGCACTACAATGAGCAGTTCTTC
TRBV11-2	few	TRBD1	TRBJ1-3	CASSAPRDRGISSGNTIYF	TGTGCCAGCAGCGCGCCCCGGGACAGGGGTATAAGCTCTGGAAACACCATATATTTT
TRBV4-3	.	TRBD2	TRBJ2-1	CASSQGNGRASAYEQFF	TGCGCCAGCAGCCAAGGGAACGGGAGGGCCAGTGCCTATGAGCAGTTCTTC
TRBV19	few	.	TRBJ1-5	CASSTRRDSNQPQHF	TGTGCCAGTAGCACCCGTAGAGATAGCAATCAGCCCCAGCATTTT
TRBV30	.	.	TRBJ1-1	CAWSVRPSRRNTEAFF	TGTGCCTGGAGTGTACGTCCGAGCCGGAGGAACACTGAAGCTTTCTTT
TRBV13	.	.	TRBJ1-3	CASSYKGGLGNTIYF	TGTGCCAGCAGCTACAAAGGAGGGCTCGGAAACACCATATATTTT
TRBV28	.	TRBD2	TRBJ2-1	CASSATSGRGYNEQFF	TGTGCCAGCAGTGCAACTAGCGGGAGGGGATACAATGAGCAGTTCTTC
TRBV7-2	once	TRBD1	TRBJ1-3	CASQQGTSGNTIYF	TGTGCCAGCCAACAGGGGACCTCTGGAAACACCATATATTTT
TRBV6-2/TRBV6-3	.	.	TRBJ1-1	CASSAPQGNTEAFF	TGTGCCAGCAGCGCCCCTCAGGGGAACACTGAAGCTTTCTTT